Below are 31 T cell receptor beta chains sequenced from a single sample in a study of T cells in Graves' hyperthyroidism and ophthalmopathy. The source material, RNA transcripts, was used to amplify TCR beta CDR3 regions. The TCR CDR3 was amplified in a first-round RT-PCR using the HTBI primer set. TCRdb reprocessed the multiplex PCR reads via MiXCR and lists one record per CDR3 protein. The sample shows around 350,000 distinct CDR3 sequences, about 25% of them seen only once. Sequencing used blood. The receptors come from a man in his fifties or sixties with Graves' hyperthyroidism.

The CDR3 DNA reads as TGTGCCAGCAGTGAAGCGAGGGCTAACTATGGCTACACCTTC. It yields the protein CASSEARANYGYTF. The rearrangement uses TRBV6-1 and TRBJ1-2; D is unclear. Germline lookup yields CDR1 MNHNS and CDR2 SASEGT. Trimming shortened V by 0 bases and J by 0 bases, and 5 bases separated the two germline ends. The CDR3 runs to 14 residues.

The chain uses TRBV6-5 and TRBJ1-1; D unclear. The germline gives CDR1 MNHEY, CDR2 SVGAGI. The CDR3 has 14 residues. V shed 1 base and J shed 0 bases, with 6 bases lying between them. In DNA form, the CDR3 reads TGTGCCAGCAGTTACTACGGGTTGAACACTGAAGCTTTCTTT. As protein: CASSYYGLNTEAFF.

The V and J genes are TRBV12-5 and TRBJ2-1; 12 positions agree with TRBD2. Germline-derived CDR1 and CDR2 are LGHNT and FRNRAP. Trimming took 0 bases from V and 2 from J; bases not matched to a gene: 14. The CDR3 runs 21 residues. CDR3 region: CASGLVLGGLAGPKPYNEQFF. The CDR3 nucleotides are TGTGCTAGTGGTTTGGTACTAGGAGGACTAGCGGGACCTAAACCCTACAATGAGCAGTTCTTC.

V usage is TRBV19 and J usage is TRBJ2-3; D call uncertain. CDR1 is LNHDA and CDR2 is SQIVND in the germline V gene (reference sequence). The CDR3 is 15 residues long. With 5 bases removed from V and 0 bases from J, the gap between germline ends came to 12 bases. Here the CDR3 reads CASSRAERSTDTQYF. CDR3 nucleotides: TGTGCCAGTAGTCGGGCAGAAAGAAGCACAGATACGCAGTATTTT. The full variable domain, with the rest looked up from reference TRBV19 and TRBJ2-3, is DGGITQSPKYLFRKEGQNVTLSCEQNLNHDAMYWYRQDPGQGLRLIYYSQIVNDFQKGDIAEGYSVSREKKESFPLTVTSAQKNPTAFYLCASSRAERSTDTQYFGPGTRLTVL.

There are a few counts of this clonotype. Here the CDR3 reads CSAREYGRGHENGYTF. In nucleotides, the CDR3 is TGCAGTGCTAGAGAATACGGGAGGGGGCACGAAAATGGCTACACCTTC. J is TRBJ1-2 and V is TRBV20-1; TRBD1 matches at 7 bases. Looked up from germline, CDR1 is DFQATT and CDR2 is SNEGSKA (reference sequence). The CDR3 covers 16 residues. V shed 0 bases, J shed 6 bases, and the junction held 13 bases outside the gene matches.

This clonotype was observed many times. The chain uses TRBV7-2 and TRBJ2-7; 10 bases agree with TRBD2. Trimming at V came to 1 base and at J to 7 bases, leaving 7 bases not matched to a gene. Germline CDR1 is SGHTA and CDR2 is FQGNSA. The CDR3 runs to 15 residues. For the CDR3, the DNA is TGTGCCAGCAGCTTAGTTGCACTAGCGGGGAGGGAGCAGTACTTC. This codes for CASSLVALAGREQYF. The full variable domain, completed using reference TRBV7-2 and TRBJ2-7, is GAGVSQSPSNKVTEKGKDVELRCDPISGHTALYWYRQSLGQGLEFLIYFQGNSAPDKSGLPSDRFSAERTGGSVSTLTIQRTQQEDSAVYLCASSLVALAGREQYFGPGTRLTVT.

This chain joins TRBV20-1 and TRBJ2-1; 14 nucleotides match TRBD2. Germline V CDR1 and CDR2: DFQATT, SNEGSKA (reference sequence). The trim removed 6 bases at V and 2 bases at J, leaving 9 bases unmatched. This CDR3 region has 17 residues. The CDR3 coding sequence is TGCAGTGCGGGACTAGCGGGAGCTCAGATTACCTACAATGAGCAGTTCTTC. Translating gives CSAGLAGAQITYNEQFF.

This chain links TRBV29-1 with TRBJ2-7; D is perhaps TRBD1 or TRBD2 (5 bases each). The germline CDR1 and CDR2 sequences are SQVTM and ANQGSEA. The CDR3 runs to 13 residues. V lost 7 bases and J lost 0, with 13 bases in between. CDR3 in DNA: TGCAGCGCCCGGGACGGCCTCTCCTACGAGCAGTACTTC. Residues: CSARDGLSYEQYF.

V gene TRBV3-1 combines with J gene TRBJ2-7, with D possibly TRBD2 on 6 matching bases. V was trimmed by 2 bases and J by 6 bases, leaving 8 bases between them. The length of the CDR3 is 12 residues. The germline V gene encodes CDR1 LGHDT and CDR2 YNNKEL (reference sequence). CDR3 DNA sequence: TGTGCCAGCAGCCAACTGGAGGGCGAGCAGTACTTC. Residues: CASSQLEGEQYF.

The rearrangement links TRBV6-1 to TRBJ1-5; D may be TRBD1 (5 bases). This CDR3 contains 11 residues. Trimming removed 2 bases at V and 15 bases at J, with 11 bases between. The V gene's germline CDR1 is MNHNS and CDR2 SASEGT. The CDR3 loop is CASSERQLVHF. CDR3 nucleotide sequence: TGTGCCAGCAGTGAACGACAGCTGGTGCATTTT.

This clonotype was recorded many times. The chain uses TRBV12-3 or TRBV12-4 and TRBJ2-1, with D perhaps matching TRBD1 (5 bases). Trimming took 3 bases from V and 9 from J, leaving 15 bases between them. This CDR3 is 14 amino acids long. CDR3 sequence (DNA): TGTGCCAGCAGTTTCTGGCAGGGAAGGGGTGAGCAGTTCTTC. Translation gives CASSFWQGRGEQFF.

The chain uses TRBV3-1 and TRBJ2-5; D uncertain. Per the germline V gene, CDR1 is LGHDT and CDR2 is YNNKEL (reference sequence). Trimming took 10 bases from V and 1 from J, leaving 13 bases between them. The CDR3 covers 13 residues. This CDR3 reads CATRNSPQETQYF. The DNA of the CDR3 is TGTGCCACCCGGAACTCCCCCCAAGAGACCCAGTACTTC.

V and J are TRBV5-1 and TRBJ2-2, with TRBD1 matching 7 bases. CDR1 and CDR2 from the germline V gene are SGHRS and YFSETQ. The ends lost 2 bases at V and 2 bases at J; junction bases unmatched: 3. The CDR3 spans 15 residues. CDR3 protein: CASSFNRGNTGELFF. CDR3 coding DNA: TGCGCCAGCAGCTTCAACAGGGGCAACACCGGGGAGCTGTTTTTT.

The rearrangement uses TRBV6-5 and TRBJ1-6; D ambiguous. Trimming left V 3 bases short and J 4 bases short, with 16 bases between. Germline V gene sequence: CDR1 MNHEY, CDR2 SVGAGI. This CDR3 has 17 residues. In DNA, the CDR3 is TGTGCCAGCAGTTATGAGGAAGCGGGGTTGTATAATTCACCCCTCCACTTT. This encodes CASSYEEAGLYNSPLHF.

A few counts support this clonotype. The genes are TRBV20-1 and TRBJ1-6, with no clear D. Per germline, CDR1 DFQATT and CDR2 SNEGSKA (reference sequence). The CDR3 covers 15 residues. The germline V and J ends were trimmed by 6 bases and 5 bases, with 17 bases remaining between them. This CDR3 reads CSAWVHETNNSPLHF. DNA for the CDR3: TGCAGTGCCTGGGTCCACGAGACTAATAATTCACCCCTCCACTTT.

This sequence joins TRBV11-3 and TRBJ1-5; D remains ambiguous. This CDR3 spans 13 amino acids. V was pared by 0 bases and J by 6 bases, with 6 bases between. CDR1 SGHNT and CDR2 YENEEA come from the germline V gene. The CDR3 nucleotides read TGTGCCAGCAGCTTAGATCTGGGTCAGCCCCAGCATTTT. It codes for CASSLDLGQPQHF.

Comment on this clonotype: The junction differs from germline at one of its ends, possibly a read error. This chain connects TRBV19 to TRBJ2-5; tentatively, D is TRBD2 (6 bases). This CDR3 has 14 residues. Germline V lookup: CDR1 LNHDA, CDR2 SQIVND (reference sequence). The CDR3 coding sequence is TGTGCCAGTAGTATCGGCGGGGAGAGGGAGATCCAGTACTTC. Translated, it gives CASSIGGEREIQYF.

The DNA of the CDR3 is TGTGCCAGCAGCTTGGACAGGGGGCACAGCGCCCGATCCTACGAGCAGTACTTC. Encoded protein: CASSLDRGHSARSYEQYF. The J gene is TRBJ2-7, the V gene TRBV11-2; 11 bases match TRBD1. Losses at the gene ends were 3 bases for V and 1 base for J; bases not matched to a gene: 11. The CDR3 length is 18 residues. Germline V CDR1 and CDR2: SGHAT, FQNNGV.

V usage is TRBV18 and J usage is TRBJ1-4; TRBD1 matches at 8 bases. The CDR3 loop spans 16 amino acids. The germline V gene encodes CDR1 KGHSH and CDR2 LQKENI. The V segment lost 4 bases and the J segment 7 bases; nucleotides outside the gene matches: 11. In DNA, the CDR3 is TGTGCCAGCTCACTGAAACCCAGGGGGCAGAGTGAAAAACTGTTTTTT. It specifies CASSLKPRGQSEKLFF.

This clonotype has a handful of counts. V gene TRBV3-1 combines with J gene TRBJ2-2, with 9 bases identical to TRBD2. J lost 7 bases, V lost 3 bases, and 3 bases had no gene match. In germline, CDR1 is LGHDT, CDR2 YNNKEL (reference sequence). This CDR3 is built from 14 residues. The CDR3 bases are TGTGCCAGCAGCCAGACTAGCGGAATCGGGGAGCTGTTTTTT. Residues: CASSQTSGIGELFF.

With regard to this clonotype: Germline is not matched at one junction end, which may reflect a read error. The genes are TRBV5-1 and TRBJ2-4; 13 bases align to TRBD2. CDR1 and CDR2 from the germline V gene are SGHRS and YFSETQ. The CDR3 contains 14 residues. DNA of the CDR3: TGTGCCAGCAGCTCCGGACTAGCGGGAGAGCGAATGTACTTC. This encodes CASSSGLAGERMYF.

This clonotype has at least ten counts. The chain couples TRBV3-1 to TRBJ1-1; D unclear. CDR3 length equals 14 residues. V was shortened by 4 bases and J by 4 bases, with 13 bases between the two germline ends. The germline V gene has CDR1 LGHDT and CDR2 YNNKEL (reference sequence). The CDR3 here is CASSLDVGSTEAFF. The CDR3 DNA sequence: TGTGCCAGCAGCCTCGATGTGGGGAGCACTGAAGCTTTCTTT.

The chain employs TRBV10-3 and TRBJ2-7; D possibly corresponds to TRBD1 (6 bases). The germline V gene encodes CDR1 ENHRY and CDR2 SYGVKD. The germline V and J ends were trimmed by 4 bases and 1 base, with 11 bases remaining between them. CDR3 length: 14 amino acids. In DNA form, the CDR3 reads TGTGCCATCAGTGGGGGCAGGGGTTCCTACGAGCAGTACTTC. This gives the protein CAISGGRGSYEQYF.

This clonotype turned up a few times. In DNA form, the CDR3 reads TGTGCCAGCAGCTCCGGGACAGGACTTAACTATGGCTACACCTTC. Its protein is CASSSGTGLNYGYTF. The rearrangement uses TRBV7-9 and TRBJ1-2; the match to TRBD1 covers 8 bases. CDR1 and CDR2 from the germline V gene are SEHNR and FQNEAQ (reference sequence). CDR3 length: 15 residues. With 4 bases clipped from V and 1 base from J, the junction kept 5 bases outside the gene matches.

This clonotype has a count of ten or more. V is TRBV18 and J is TRBJ2-1; D possibly corresponds to TRBD1 (5 bases). V shed 2 bases and J shed 7 bases, with 15 bases lying between them. Germline CDR1 reads KGHSH; CDR2 reads LQKENI. CDR3 size: 15 residues. This CDR3 reads CASSPGAMTGNEQFF. CDR3 coding DNA: TGTGCCAGCTCACCAGGGGCGATGACCGGTAATGAGCAGTTCTTC.

In its sample, this clonotype was seen many times. The germline gene is not matched at one end of the junction; a read error may be the cause. This chain uses TRBV7-9 with TRBJ2-5; no clear D. The CDR3 has 14 amino acids. Germline V CDR1 and CDR2: SEHNR, FQNEAQ (reference sequence). The CDR3 loop is CASSLVGPQETQYF. The CDR3 bases are TGTGCCAGCAGTTTAGTCGGGCCCCAAGAGACCCAGTACTTC.

This sequence joins TRBV27 and TRBJ2-2; TRBD1 might be the D (6 bases). The V gene's germline CDR1 is MNHEY and CDR2 SMNVEV (reference sequence). V was shortened by 5 bases and J by 6 bases, with 19 bases between the two germline ends. The CDR3 covers 16 residues. CDR3 coding DNA: TGTGCCAGCAGTGCTGGTTGGGGGACAAGAGCCGGGGAGCTGTTTTTT. Translating gives CASSAGWGTRAGELFF.

V gene TRBV7-9 combines with J gene TRBJ1-5; D is undetermined. The CDR3 is 14 amino acids. Per germline, CDR1 SEHNR and CDR2 FQNEAQ (reference sequence). Trimming took off 1 base at V and 0 bases at J, with 4 bases between the two ends. The CDR3 sequence is CASSLDDSNQPQHF. The CDR3 region has the DNA TGTGCCAGCAGCTTAGATGATAGCAATCAGCCCCAGCATTTT.

This chain joins TRBV9 and TRBJ2-3; 12 positions match TRBD2. Per the germline V gene, CDR1 is SGDLS and CDR2 is YYNGEE. The CDR3 is 17 residues long. Trimming at V came to 3 bases and at J to 3 bases, leaving 8 bases not matched to a gene. The CDR3 nucleotides read TGTGCCAGCAGCGCTAGCGGGAGGGGAATTGGTACAGATACGCAGTATTTT. It specifies CASSASGRGIGTDTQYF.

The gene calls are TRBV30 and TRBJ2-7, with 9 bases that match TRBD1. J lost 7 bases, V lost 3 bases, and 7 bases had no gene match. This CDR3 region has 13 residues. Germline V gene data show CDR1 as GTSNPN and CDR2 as SVGIG (reference sequence). The DNA for the CDR3 is TGTGCCTGGAGGACAGGGGGTAGTCGTGAGCAGTACTTC. Translation: CAWRTGGSREQYF.

The V call is TRBV11-2, the J call TRBJ2-5, with TRBD2 matching over 13 bases. With 1 base clipped from V and 5 bases from J, the junction kept 4 bases outside the gene matches. This CDR3 contains 16 residues. The germline CDR1 and CDR2 sequences are SGHAT and FQNNGV. The DNA of the CDR3 is TGTGCCAGCAGCTTAGCCCTGACTAGCGGGGGGGAGACCCAGTACTTC. Translated: CASSLALTSGGETQYF.